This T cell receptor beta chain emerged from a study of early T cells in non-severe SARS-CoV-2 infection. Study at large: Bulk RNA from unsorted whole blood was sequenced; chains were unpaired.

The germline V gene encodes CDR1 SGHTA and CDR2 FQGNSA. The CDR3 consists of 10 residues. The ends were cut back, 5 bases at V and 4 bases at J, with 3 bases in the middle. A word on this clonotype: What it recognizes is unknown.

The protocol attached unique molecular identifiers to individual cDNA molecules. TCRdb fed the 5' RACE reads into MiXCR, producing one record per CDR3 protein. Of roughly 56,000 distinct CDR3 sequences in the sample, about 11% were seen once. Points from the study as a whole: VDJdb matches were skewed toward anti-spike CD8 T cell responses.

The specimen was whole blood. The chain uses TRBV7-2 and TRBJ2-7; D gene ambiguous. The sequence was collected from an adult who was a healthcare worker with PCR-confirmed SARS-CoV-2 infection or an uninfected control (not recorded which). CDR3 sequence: CASSGYEQYF. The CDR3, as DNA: TGTGCCAGCAGCGGGTACGAGCAGTACTTC.